This note documents a single TCR beta chain sequence. Its antigen is unidentified. This sample stems from a study of vaccination effects on CD4 cells after COVID-19. V was clipped by 5 bases and J by 5 bases, with 18 bases between them. The CDR3 has 15 residues. The germline V gene has CDR1 MNHEY and CDR2 SVGAGI. Method: immunoSEQ multiplex PCR; TCRdb's copy keeps in-frame clones and lacks some. The sample gives under 65,000 clones, approximately 79% of which show up once; about 2.2% is in the top ten. ViraFEST assay sequencing came after antigen-specific CD4+ T cells were expanded with viral peptide pools. Following 10 days of culture, CD4+ T cells were isolated. On both days 3 and 7, half of the culture medium was replaced with IL-2 medium.

The clonotype was recovered from a human donor who received a COVID-19 vaccine. V and J are TRBV6-5 and TRBJ1-1; no firm D call. Sequencing used CD4+ T cells from PBMCs cultured with HCoV-229E spike peptides, obtained before COVID-19 vaccination. As DNA, the CDR3 is TGTGCCAGCAGTCCCCCGGCCCTTTGGGGAACTGAAGCTTTCTTT. Its protein product is CASSPPALWGTEAFF.